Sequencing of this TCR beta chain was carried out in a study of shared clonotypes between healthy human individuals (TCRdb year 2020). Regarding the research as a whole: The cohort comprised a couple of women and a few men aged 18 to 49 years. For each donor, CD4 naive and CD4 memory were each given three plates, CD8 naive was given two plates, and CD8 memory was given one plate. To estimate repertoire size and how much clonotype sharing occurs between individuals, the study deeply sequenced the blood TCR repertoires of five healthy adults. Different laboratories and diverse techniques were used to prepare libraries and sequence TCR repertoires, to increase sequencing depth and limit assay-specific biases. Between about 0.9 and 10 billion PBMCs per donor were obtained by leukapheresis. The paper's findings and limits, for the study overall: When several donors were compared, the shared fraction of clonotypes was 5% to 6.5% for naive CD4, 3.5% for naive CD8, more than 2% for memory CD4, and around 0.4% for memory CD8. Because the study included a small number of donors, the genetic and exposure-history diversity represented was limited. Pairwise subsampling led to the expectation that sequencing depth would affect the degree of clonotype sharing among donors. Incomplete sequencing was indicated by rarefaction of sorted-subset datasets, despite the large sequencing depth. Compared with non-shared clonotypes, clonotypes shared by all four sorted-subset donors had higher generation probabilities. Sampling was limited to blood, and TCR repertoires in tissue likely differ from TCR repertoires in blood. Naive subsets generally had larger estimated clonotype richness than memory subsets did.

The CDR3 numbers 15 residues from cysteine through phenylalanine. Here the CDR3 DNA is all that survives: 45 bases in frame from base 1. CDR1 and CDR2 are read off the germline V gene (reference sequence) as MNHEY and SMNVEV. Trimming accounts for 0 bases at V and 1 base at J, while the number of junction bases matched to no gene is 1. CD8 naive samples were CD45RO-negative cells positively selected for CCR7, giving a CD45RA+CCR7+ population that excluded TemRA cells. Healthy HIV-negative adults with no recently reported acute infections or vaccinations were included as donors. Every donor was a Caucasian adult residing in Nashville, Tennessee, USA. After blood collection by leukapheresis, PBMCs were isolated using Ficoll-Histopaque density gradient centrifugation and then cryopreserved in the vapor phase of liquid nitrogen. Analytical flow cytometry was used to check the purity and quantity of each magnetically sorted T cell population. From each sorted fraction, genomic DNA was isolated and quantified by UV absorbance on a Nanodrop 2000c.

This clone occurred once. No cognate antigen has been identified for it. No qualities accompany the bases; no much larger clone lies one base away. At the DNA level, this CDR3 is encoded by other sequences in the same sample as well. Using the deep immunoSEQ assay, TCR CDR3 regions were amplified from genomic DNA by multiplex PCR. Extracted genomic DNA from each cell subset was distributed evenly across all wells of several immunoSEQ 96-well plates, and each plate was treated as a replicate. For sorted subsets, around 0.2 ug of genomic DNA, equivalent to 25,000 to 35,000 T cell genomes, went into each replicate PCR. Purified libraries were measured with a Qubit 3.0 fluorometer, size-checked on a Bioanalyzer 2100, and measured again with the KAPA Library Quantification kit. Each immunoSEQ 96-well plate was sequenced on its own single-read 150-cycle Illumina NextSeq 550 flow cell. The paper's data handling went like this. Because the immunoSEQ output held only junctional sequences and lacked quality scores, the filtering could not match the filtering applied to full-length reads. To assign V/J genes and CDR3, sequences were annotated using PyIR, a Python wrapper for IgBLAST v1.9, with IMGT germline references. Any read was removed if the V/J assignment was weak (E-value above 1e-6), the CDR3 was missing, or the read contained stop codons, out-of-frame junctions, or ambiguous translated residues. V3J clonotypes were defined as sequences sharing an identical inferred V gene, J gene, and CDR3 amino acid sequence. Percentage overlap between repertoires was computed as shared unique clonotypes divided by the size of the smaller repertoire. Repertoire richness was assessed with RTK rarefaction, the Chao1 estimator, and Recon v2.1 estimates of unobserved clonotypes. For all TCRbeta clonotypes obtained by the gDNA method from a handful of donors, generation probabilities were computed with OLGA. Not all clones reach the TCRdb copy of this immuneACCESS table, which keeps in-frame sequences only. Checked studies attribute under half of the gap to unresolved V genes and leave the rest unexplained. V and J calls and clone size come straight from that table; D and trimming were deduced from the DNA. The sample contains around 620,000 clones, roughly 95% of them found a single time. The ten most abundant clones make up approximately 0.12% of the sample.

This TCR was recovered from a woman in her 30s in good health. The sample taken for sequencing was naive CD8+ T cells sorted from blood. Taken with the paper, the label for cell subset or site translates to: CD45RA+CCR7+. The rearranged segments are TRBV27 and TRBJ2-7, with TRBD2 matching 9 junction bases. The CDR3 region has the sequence CASSLSSGSSYEQYF. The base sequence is TGTGCCAGCAGTTTATCTAGCGGGAGTTCCTACGAGCAGTACTTC.